This is a list of T cell receptor beta chains from one sample in a study of T-cell reconstitution after alpha-beta-depleted transplantation in children. TCRdb reprocessed the PCR reads with MiXCR, giving one entry per CDR3 protein. The sample yields 45,000 to 70,000 distinct CDR3 sequences, 44% seen once. Material: PBMCs, mostly from graft donor cells, obtained 360 days after TCRalphabeta/CD19-depleted stem cell transplant. All receptors come from a male patient younger than 18 who had a stem cell transplant for acute lymphoblastic leukemia, so the T cells may come from the graft donor. Each CDR3 is given with its conserved first and last residue. The D gene is left open where the match is weak. Part of the rows lack a size; the others show once, few, many or a class for expanded clones.

D gene	clone size	V gene	CDR3 length	J gene	CDR3 DNA	CDR3 protein
NA	few	TRBV6-5	13	TRBJ2-3	TGTGCCAGCAGTTACTCTCCCATTGAGACGCAGTATTTT	CASSYSPIETQYF
NA	NA	TRBV12-3/TRBV12-4	13	TRBJ1-1	TGTGCCAGCAGAGCTCAGGGCTGGACTGAAGCTTTCTTT	CASRAQGWTEAFF
NA	once	TRBV5-6	14	TRBJ1-1	TGTGCCAGCAGCGCAGTAGACAGAGACACTGAAGCTTTCTTT	CASSAVDRDTEAFF
NA	few	TRBV3-1	15	TRBJ2-7	TGTGCCAGCAGCCAAGAAAGGAACAGTTTCTACGAGCAGTACTTC	CASSQERNSFYEQYF
NA	few	TRBV7-3	16	TRBJ2-2	TGTGCCAGCAGCTCAAACGCCGGCCCGAGCACCGGGGAGCTGTTTTTT	CASSSNAGPSTGELFF
NA	NA	TRBV5-6	13	TRBJ2-3	TGTGCCAGCACTGTCCCTAGCACAGATACGCAGTATTTT	CASTVPSTDTQYF
TRBD2	NA	TRBV4-2	17	TRBJ2-1	TGTGCCAGCAGCCCAAGCCGGGGGGGTATTTGGGAGGGTGAGCAGTTCTTC	CASSPSRGGIWEGEQFF
TRBD1	NA	TRBV29-1	14	TRBJ2-7	TGCAGCGTTGAAGGGGGACAGGGTGGCTACGAGCAGTACTTC	CSVEGGQGGYEQYF
TRBD1	many	TRBV11-2	13	TRBJ2-4	TGTGCCAGCAGCTTCGGTGGACAGGGCTATCAGTACTTC	CASSFGGQGYQYF
NA	NA	TRBV28	15	TRBJ2-7	TGTGCCAGCAATGGGCCTCCTAAGGTGTCCTACGAGCAGTACTTC	CASNGPPKVSYEQYF
TRBD2	NA	TRBV28	13	TRBJ2-3	TGTGCCAGCAGTTCTAGCGGGAGGGCCACGCAGTATTTT	CASSSSGRATQYF
NA	NA	TRBV29-1	11	TRBJ1-1	TGCAGCATCGATTTGGGCAGTGAAGCTTTCTTT	CSIDLGSEAFF
NA	few	TRBV7-9	11	TRBJ2-1	TGTGCCAGCAGCCCTCAGCTCTCTCTCTTCTTC	CASSPQLSLFF
NA	NA	TRBV20-1	13	TRBJ2-2	TGCAGTGCTAGATCCGCAGGTCACGGGGAGCTGTTTTTT	CSARSAGHGELFF
TRBD2	NA	TRBV20-1	16	TRBJ2-7	TGCAGTGCTAGAGAGAGTAGCGGGGGAAGTCTCTACGAGCAGTACTTC	CSARESSGGSLYEQYF
NA	few	TRBV12-3/TRBV12-4	15	TRBJ2-1	TGTGCCAGCATCCAGGGAAAAAGCTCCTACAATGAGCAGTTCTTC	CASIQGKSSYNEQFF
NA	NA	TRBV27	13	TRBJ2-3	TGTGCCAGCAGGGGGACGTCAAAAGATACGCAGTATTTT	CASRGTSKDTQYF
NA	few	TRBV5-5	17	TRBJ2-2	TGTGCCAGCAGCTTGGGTTGGGGAACCGCGAACACCGGGGAGCTGTTTTTT	CASSLGWGTANTGELFF
TRBD1	NA	TRBV7-3	13	TRBJ1-1	TGTGCCAGCAGCCGGACAGGGAACACTGAAGCTTTCTTT	CASSRTGNTEAFF
NA	NA	TRBV5-1	20	TRBJ2-1	TGCGCCAGCAGCTCCCCACTAGAGATCAAGGATATTAGGGGTAACAATGAGCAGTTCTTC	CASSSPLEIKDIRGNNEQFF
NA	few	TRBV7-2	13	TRBJ2-4	TGTGCCAGCAGCTTCTACGGAGGGAACATTCAGTACTTC	CASSFYGGNIQYF
TRBD1	few	TRBV28	14	TRBJ2-7	TGTGCCAGCAGTTTTGGGGGCTCAGGGGGCGAGCAGTACTTC	CASSFGGSGGEQYF
NA	NA	TRBV5-5	16	TRBJ1-4	TGTGCCAGCAGCCTGACCCACTTCGCAACTAATGAAAAACTGTTTTTT	CASSLTHFATNEKLFF
TRBD1	NA	TRBV28	14	TRBJ1-2	TGTGCCAGCAGTTTGGACAGGGCCATCTATGGCTACACCTTC	CASSLDRAIYGYTF
NA	NA	TRBV5-8	15	TRBJ2-4	TGTGCCAGCAGCTTGTGGGGGCTAGGGGGGAACATTCAGTACTTC	CASSLWGLGGNIQYF
TRBD2	NA	TRBV29-1	16	TRBJ2-7	TGCAGCGTAGAGACTAGCGGGAGGACCTACTCCTACGAGCAGTACTTC	CSVETSGRTYSYEQYF
NA	NA	TRBV29-1	14	TRBJ2-1	TGCAGCACCACAGGGACTCAGTTTAGCGATGAGCAGTTCTTC	CSTTGTQFSDEQFF
NA	NA	TRBV10-3	16	TRBJ2-6	TGTGCCATCAGTGAGCCCCCGAACTCTGGGGCCAACGTCCTGACTTTC	CAISEPPNSGANVLTF
NA	NA	TRBV5-1	14	TRBJ2-4	TGCGCCAGCAGCCCCAATCCCGTCCAAAACATTCAGTACTTC	CASSPNPVQNIQYF
NA	few	TRBV6-2/TRBV6-3	15	TRBJ2-7	TGTGCCAGCATTCATGCAGGGTCGGGGTCCTACGAGCAGTACTTC	CASIHAGSGSYEQYF
TRBD2	few	TRBV28	16	TRBJ2-1	TGTGCCAGCAGTTCACCTTCCGGACTAGGAGCGGATGAGCAGTTCTTC	CASSSPSGLGADEQFF
NA	NA	TRBV12-3/TRBV12-4	14	TRBJ1-1	TGTGCCAGCAGTGGGGGTCAGGGGAGGACTGAAGCTTTCTTT	CASSGGQGRTEAFF
TRBD2	NA	TRBV9	17	TRBJ2-1	TGTGCCAGCAGCGTAGTGGCTAGCGGGAGGGCCAATAATGAGCAGTTCTTC	CASSVVASGRANNEQFF
NA	few	TRBV29-1	15	TRBJ2-1	TGCAGCGTTGAAGATTATAGTGTCGGTATCCATGAGCAGTTCTTC	CSVEDYSVGIHEQFF
NA	many	TRBV5-1	15	TRBJ2-7	TGCGCCAGCAGCTTAGGGGTCGACAGCTCCTACGAGCAGTACTTC	CASSLGVDSSYEQYF
NA	NA	TRBV12-3/TRBV12-4	12	TRBJ2-1	TGTGCCAGCAGTTTCGCCGCCACACAAGAGTTCTTC	CASSFAATQEFF
TRBD2	NA	TRBV7-9	16	TRBJ2-1	TGTGCCAGCAGCTTAGTCGCGGGACTAGAGTTGAATGAGCAGTTCTTC	CASSLVAGLELNEQFF
NA	NA	TRBV4-2	16	TRBJ2-4	TGTGCCAGCAGCCCCGACGGTGCGGGGACTCCGAACATTCAGTACTTC	CASSPDGAGTPNIQYF
TRBD2	few	TRBV12-3/TRBV12-4	17	TRBJ2-7	TGTGCCAGCAGTGACCTACTAGCGGGAGGTCCTGCCCACGAGCAGTACTTC	CASSDLLAGGPAHEQYF
NA	NA	TRBV4-1	18	TRBJ2-7	TGCGCCAGCAGCCAAGAAGGGGGCAGGGCGGGACTAGGGGGCGAGCAGTACTTC	CASSQEGGRAGLGGEQYF
NA	few	TRBV4-1	15	TRBJ2-1	TGCGCCAGCAGCCAAGAGGGGAATTGGTACAATGAGCAGTTCTTC	CASSQEGNWYNEQFF
NA	NA	TRBV20-1	14	TRBJ2-2	TGCAGTGCGGAGTCGGGGGCGAACACCGGGGAGCTGTTTTTT	CSAESGANTGELFF
NA	once	TRBV5-8	14	TRBJ2-7	TGTGCCAGCAGCGGGGGACACTCGGGCTACGAGCAGTACTTC	CASSGGHSGYEQYF
NA	NA	TRBV5-4	17	TRBJ2-3	TGTGCCAGCAGCTCCTACCCCGGGGACACAGGCACAGATACGCAGTATTTT	CASSSYPGDTGTDTQYF
NA	many	TRBV5-6	16	TRBJ2-3	TGTGCCAGCAGCTTGGCGGACGGCCTTAGCACAGATACGCAGTATTTT	CASSLADGLSTDTQYF
NA	few	TRBV5-1	13	TRBJ2-1	TGCGCCAGCAGGGGACCAGGCAACAATGAGCAGTTCTTC	CASRGPGNNEQFF
TRBD1	few	TRBV12-5	16	TRBJ2-2	TGTGCTAGTGGTTCGCCCTCGACAGGGGGCCCCGGGGAGCTGTTTTTT	CASGSPSTGGPGELFF
NA	NA	TRBV25-1	12	TRBJ2-1	TGTGCCAGCAGTGACGGAGGAAATGAGCAGTTCTTC	CASSDGGNEQFF
NA	NA	TRBV20-1	14	TRBJ2-7	TGCAGTGCTGCGACGGGGAGGGGGCGGAACGAGCAGTACTTC	CSAATGRGRNEQYF
TRBD1	few	TRBV9	15	TRBJ1-1	TGTGCCAGCAGCGTAGGAGACAGGGTGAACACTGAAGCTTTCTTT	CASSVGDRVNTEAFF
NA	NA	TRBV4-2	12	TRBJ2-2	TGTGCCAGCAGCCAAGTGACCGGGGAGCTGTTTTTT	CASSQVTGELFF
NA	NA	TRBV13	13	TRBJ1-1	TGTGCCAGCAGCTTACTAGCCAGCACTGAAGCTTTCTTT	CASSLLASTEAFF
NA	NA	TRBV6-5	11	TRBJ2-7	TGTGCCAGCAGTTACAGGAAAGAGCAGTACTTC	CASSYRKEQYF
TRBD1	NA	TRBV7-6	14	TRBJ2-1	TGTGCCAGCAGTACCGGGACAGGGAGGGGTGAGCAGTTCTTC	CASSTGTGRGEQFF